Listed below are T cell receptor beta chains from one sample, sequenced in a study of radiotherapy plus CTLA-4 blockade in lung cancer. Clones were read by immunoSEQ multiplex PCR, and TCRdb kept only the in-frame ones, dropping some. Seen here are roughly 50,000 clones, 82% observed once, and the top ten hold about 3.3%. Sequencing used peripheral blood, obtained from a patient treated with radiotherapy plus ipilimumab. These TCRs come from a human donor with non-small cell lung cancer who had stable disease on radiotherapy plus ipilimumab. CDR3s include the opening cysteine and the closing phenylalanine or tryptophan. Fields, in order: CDR3 length, J gene, D gene, clone size, V gene, CDR3 protein, CDR3 DNA. The D gene is left open where the match is weak. The listing skips clone size in some rows; elsewhere it reads once, few, many or a size class.

length: 14
J: TRBJ1-1
D: -
size: once
V: TRBV7-2
CDR3: CASSFSRQNTEAFF
DNA: TGTGCCAGCAGCTTCTCGCGACAGAACACTGAAGCTTTCTTT

length: 15
J: TRBJ2-7
D: -
size: -
V: TRBV2
CDR3: CASSADGGIHYEQYF
DNA: TGTGCCAGCAGTGCAGATGGCGGGATCCACTACGAGCAGTACTTC

length: 14
J: TRBJ2-3
D: TRBD1
size: -
V: TRBV10-2
CDR3: CASSAGQGRDTQYF
DNA: TGCGCCAGCAGTGCGGGACAGGGCCGGGATACGCAGTATTTT

length: 15
J: TRBJ1-4
D: -
size: -
V: TRBV5-1
CDR3: CASSSSGITNEKLFF
DNA: TGCGCCAGCAGTTCATCAGGGATAACTAATGAAAAACTGTTTTTT

length: 11
J: TRBJ2-7
D: TRBD2
size: -
V: TRBV19
CDR3: CASSPGGEQYF
DNA: TGTGCCAGTAGTCCGGGGGGCGAGCAGTACTTC

length: 15
J: TRBJ1-3
D: -
size: -
V: TRBV18
CDR3: CASSQRQVAGNTIYF
DNA: TGTGCCAGCTCACAAAGACAGGTGGCTGGAAACACCATATATTTT

length: 17
J: TRBJ2-5
D: TRBD2
size: -
V: TRBV7-3
CDR3: CASSLGLAGGSGETQYF
DNA: TGTGCCAGCAGCTTAGGACTTGCGGGAGGCAGCGGAGAGACCCAGTACTTC

length: 14
J: TRBJ2-5
D: TRBD1
size: once
V: TRBV18
CDR3: CASSSFTGAETQYF
DNA: TGTGCCAGCTCATCATTTACAGGGGCTGAGACCCAGTACTTC

length: 13
J: TRBJ1-1
D: -
size: few
V: TRBV28
CDR3: CASSPGPQGEAFF
DNA: TGTGCCAGCAGTCCGGGTCCGCAGGGGGAAGCTTTCTTT

length: 15
J: TRBJ1-2
D: TRBD1
size: -
V: TRBV28
CDR3: CASSLGTGGYYGYTF
DNA: TGTGCCAGCAGTTTAGGGACAGGGGGCTACTATGGCTACACCTTC

length: 15
J: TRBJ1-2
D: -
size: -
V: TRBV30
CDR3: CAWSVPQWGGTGYTF
DNA: TGTGCCTGGAGTGTACCACAGTGGGGAGGAACTGGCTACACCTTC

length: 18
J: TRBJ2-5
D: TRBD2
size: -
V: TRBV19
CDR3: CASSVPQRGRALQETQYF
DNA: TGTGCCAGTAGTGTTCCCCAGCGGGGCCGTGCCCTACAAGAGACCCAGTACTTC

length: 15
J: TRBJ1-4
D: -
size: -
V: TRBV6-1
CDR3: CASSLAESAVEKLFF
DNA: TGTGCCAGCAGTTTAGCAGAATCGGCCGTCGAAAAACTGTTTTTT

length: 13
J: TRBJ2-7
D: TRBD2
size: -
V: TRBV7-8
CDR3: CATGGRLSGEQYF
DNA: TGTGCCACGGGGGGACGGCTCTCTGGAGAGCAGTACTTC